This TCR beta chain came from a study of CD8 T cells in Susac syndrome. Random hexamers primed reverse transcription of about 0.5 to 1 ug RNA. An immunoSEQ multiplex PCR generated amplified TCR beta CDR3 products spanning 54 Vbeta and 13 Jbeta. From the immunoSEQ multiplex PCR reads, TCRdb called clonotypes with MiXCR, one entry per CDR3 protein. The sample includes some 300,000 distinct CDR3 sequences, 75% to 85% of them seen just once. Points from the study as a whole: Regarding the TCR sequencing and HLA analysis, the study admitted that a relatively small number of individuals were involved.

Treatment-naive patients with stable or active relapsing-remitting disease were the multiple sclerosis controls. With regard to this clonotype: What it recognizes is unknown.

Germline loops: CDR1 SGHNT, CDR2 YYREEE (reference sequence). V lost 0 bases, J lost 3 bases, and 12 bases lay in between. The CDR3 is 15 residues long. This clonotype was sampled from a human donor with multiple sclerosis. The sequenced sample was CD8+ T cells from PBMCs. The chain carries TRBV5-4 and TRBJ1-2; D unclear. CDR3 region: CASSLVGFQDYGYTF. The CDR3 DNA is TGTGCCAGCAGCTTGGTCGGGTTTCAAGACTATGGCTACACCTTC. The full variable domain, in which reference TRBV5-4 and TRBJ1-2 provide the parts outside the CDR3, is ETGVTQSPTHLIKTRGQQVTLRCSSQSGHNTVSWYQQALGQGPQFIFQYYREEENGRGNFPPRFSGLQFPNYSSELNVNALELDDSALYLCASSLVGFQDYGYTFGSGTRLTVV.